Each of the 5 T cell receptor beta chains below was sequenced from the same sample in a study of T cells expressing NK-cell markers. One entry per CDR3 protein, without DNA, is what TCRdb gives after re-calling the 5' RACE reads. This repertoire includes some 150,000 distinct CDR3 sequences. Sequences were obtained from blood T cells: a sorted CD56 or NKG2C T cell subset, CD4+ or CD8+ T cells, or bulk PBMC T cells (not recorded which). These TCRs come from a man aged 18 to 29 in good health.

V gene TRBV5-1 combines with J gene TRBJ2-7; TCRdb lists TRBD1, though no DNA is available to test this call. The CDR3 extends over 15 amino acids. Germline V gives CDR1 SGHRS, CDR2 YFSETQ. This chain's CDR3 is CASSPAPGTGYEQYF.

CDR3 protein: CASSSWAGGLNEQFF. This chain joins TRBV27 and TRBJ2-1; TCRdb picks TRBD2, but there is no DNA to check that call. Germline values: CDR1 MNHEY, CDR2 SMNVEV (reference sequence). The CDR3 is 15 residues long.

The chain joins TRBV28 to TRBJ2-7; TCRdb's D call, TRBD2, is unchecked because there is no DNA. CDR1 and CDR2 (germline): MDHEN, SYDVKM. This CDR3 is 15 amino acids long. This chain's CDR3 is CASSWLVGSGSEQYF.

The chain joins TRBV5-4 to TRBJ1-2. Germline CDR1 reads SGHNT; CDR2 reads YYREEE (reference sequence). The CDR3 extends over 14 amino acids. CDR3: CASSLVGTNYGYTF.

The chain couples TRBV20-1 to TRBJ1-1. The CDR3 consists of 15 residues. Germline CDR1 reads DFQATT; CDR2 reads SNEGSKA (reference sequence). This chain's CDR3 is CSATQSPSVYTEAFF.